This T cell receptor beta chain was sequenced in a study of metastatic and nonmetastatic thyroid tumors. The wider study: Blood and tumor or nodule tissue repertoires from malignant and benign thyroid patients were compared. Study-wide results and caveats: When malignant thyroid tumors were compared with benign nodules, TCR beta diversity was reportedly significantly higher in the malignant tumors. This held in both blood and tumor samples.

The CDR3 sequence is 15 residues long. In germline, CDR1 is LNHDA, CDR2 SQIVND (reference sequence). Trimming removed 6 bases from V and 5 bases from J, with 16 bases in between. Thyroid surgery was preceded by no treatment in any patient. TCRdb re-called the PCR reads with MiXCR. The sample yields about 16,000 clones, about 28% seen once. This clone was found many times. Its antigen remains unidentified. The sequence derives from a female donor with papillary thyroid cancer or a benign thyroid nodule (not recorded which). Some clones in this sample may be carry-over from other donors' samples. Sequencing used blood. The genes are TRBV19 and TRBJ1-4; D might be TRBD1 (5 bases). Here the CDR3 reads CASRSGGTGNEKLFF. The DNA of the CDR3 is TGTGCCAGTAGATCTGGTGGGACTGGGAATGAAAAACTGTTTTTT.